A single TCR beta chain is shown here with its context. The antigen is not known. Germline V gene sequence: CDR1 LNHNV, CDR2 YYDKDF (reference sequence). The CDR3 is 16 residues long. The V end lost 4 bases, the J end lost 4 bases, and 19 bases lay between the germline ends. Sequencing used immunoSEQ multiplex PCR; TCRdb keeps in-frame clones, though not all of them. Of around 130,000 clones in the sample, 88% were seen once. This sample is part of a study of T cell responses to AZD1222 COVID-19 vaccine. General study results and limits: Sampled repertoires all dated from after the peak T cell response.

The TCR sequence derives from an adult in good health. Sequenced material: peripheral blood, taken on day 0 of MenACWY control vaccination. The chain uses TRBV15 and TRBJ2-5; weak D call: TRBD2 (6 bases). The CDR3 loop is CATSKDSGTWVETQYF. CDR3 DNA: TGTGCCACCAGCAAAGACTCAGGGACTTGGGTAGAGACCCAGTACTTC.